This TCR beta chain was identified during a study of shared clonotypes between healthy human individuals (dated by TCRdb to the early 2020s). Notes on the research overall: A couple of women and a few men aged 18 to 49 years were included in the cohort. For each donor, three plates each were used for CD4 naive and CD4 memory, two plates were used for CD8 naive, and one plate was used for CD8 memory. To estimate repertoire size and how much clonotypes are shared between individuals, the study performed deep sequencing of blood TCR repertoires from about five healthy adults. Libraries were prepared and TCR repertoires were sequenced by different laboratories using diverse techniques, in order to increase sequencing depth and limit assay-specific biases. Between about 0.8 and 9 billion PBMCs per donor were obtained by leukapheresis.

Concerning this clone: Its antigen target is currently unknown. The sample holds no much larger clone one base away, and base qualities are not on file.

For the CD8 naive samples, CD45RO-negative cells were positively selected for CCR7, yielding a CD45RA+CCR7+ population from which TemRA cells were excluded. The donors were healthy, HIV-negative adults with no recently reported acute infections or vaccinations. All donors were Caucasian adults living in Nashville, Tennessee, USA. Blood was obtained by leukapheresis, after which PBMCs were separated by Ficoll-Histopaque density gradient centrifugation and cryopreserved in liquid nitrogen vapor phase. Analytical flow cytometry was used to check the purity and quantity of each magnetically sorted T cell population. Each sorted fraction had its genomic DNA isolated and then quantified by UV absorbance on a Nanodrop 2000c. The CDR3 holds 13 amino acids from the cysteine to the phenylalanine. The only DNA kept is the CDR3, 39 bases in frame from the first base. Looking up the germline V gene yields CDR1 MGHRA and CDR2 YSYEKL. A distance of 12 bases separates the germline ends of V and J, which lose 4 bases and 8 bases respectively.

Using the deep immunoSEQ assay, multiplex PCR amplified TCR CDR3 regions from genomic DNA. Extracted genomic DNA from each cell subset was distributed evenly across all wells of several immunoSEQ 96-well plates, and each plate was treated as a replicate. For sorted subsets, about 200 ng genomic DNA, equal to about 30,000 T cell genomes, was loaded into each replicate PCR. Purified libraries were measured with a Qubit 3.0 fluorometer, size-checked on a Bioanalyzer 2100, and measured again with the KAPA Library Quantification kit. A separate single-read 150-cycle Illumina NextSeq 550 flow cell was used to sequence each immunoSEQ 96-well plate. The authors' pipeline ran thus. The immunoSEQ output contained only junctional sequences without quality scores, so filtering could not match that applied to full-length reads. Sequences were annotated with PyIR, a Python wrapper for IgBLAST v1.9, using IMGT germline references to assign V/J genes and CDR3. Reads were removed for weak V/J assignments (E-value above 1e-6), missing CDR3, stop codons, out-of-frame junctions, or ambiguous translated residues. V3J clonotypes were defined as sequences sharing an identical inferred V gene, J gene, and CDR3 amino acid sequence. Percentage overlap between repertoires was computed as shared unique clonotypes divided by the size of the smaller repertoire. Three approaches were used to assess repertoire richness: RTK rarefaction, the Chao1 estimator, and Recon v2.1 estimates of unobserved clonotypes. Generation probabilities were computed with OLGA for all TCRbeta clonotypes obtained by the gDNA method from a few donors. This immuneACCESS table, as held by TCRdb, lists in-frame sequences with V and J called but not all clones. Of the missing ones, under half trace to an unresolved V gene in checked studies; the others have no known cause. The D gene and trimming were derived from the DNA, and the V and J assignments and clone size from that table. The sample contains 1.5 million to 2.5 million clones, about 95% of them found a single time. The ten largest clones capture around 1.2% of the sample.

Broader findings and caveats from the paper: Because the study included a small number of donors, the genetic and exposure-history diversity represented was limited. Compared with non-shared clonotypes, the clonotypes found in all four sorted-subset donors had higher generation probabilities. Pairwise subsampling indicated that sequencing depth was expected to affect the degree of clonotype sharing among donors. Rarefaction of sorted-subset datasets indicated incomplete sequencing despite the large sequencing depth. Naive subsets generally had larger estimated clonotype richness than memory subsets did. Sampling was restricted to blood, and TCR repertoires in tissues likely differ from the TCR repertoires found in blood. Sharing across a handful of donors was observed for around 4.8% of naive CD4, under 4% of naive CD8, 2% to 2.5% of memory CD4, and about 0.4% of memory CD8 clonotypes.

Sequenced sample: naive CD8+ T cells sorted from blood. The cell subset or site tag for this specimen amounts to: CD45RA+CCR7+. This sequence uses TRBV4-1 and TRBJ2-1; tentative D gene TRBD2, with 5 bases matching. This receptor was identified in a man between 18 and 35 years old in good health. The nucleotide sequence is TGCGCCAGCAGCCCACAACTAGAGGATGAGCAGTTCTTC. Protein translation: CASSPQLEDEQFF.